The clone carrying this T cell receptor (beta chain) was recorded at least ten times. The data originate from a study of T cells in Graves' hyperthyroidism and ophthalmopathy. Diagnosing involved the use of clinical symptoms, serum thyroxine and TRAb, thyroid ultrasound and orbital computed tomography. Source material for PBMCs was around 10 ml fresh peripheral blood. Trimming pared 0 bases from V and 11 bases from J, leaving 14 bases between. The CDR3 contains 13 residues. Germline V gives CDR1 DFQATT, CDR2 SNEGSKA (reference sequence). Authors of the study amplified TCR beta CDR3 regions from RNA transcripts. The HTBI primer set was used in a first-round RT-PCR of the TCR CDR3. TCRdb reanalysed the multiplex PCR reads using MiXCR and keeps one entry per CDR3 protein. The table records 300,000 to 500,000 distinct CDR3 sequences, about 14% of them present only once.

The receptor comes from a man aged 45 to 65 with Graves' ophthalmopathy. Sample: blood. This rearrangement joins TRBV20-1 to TRBJ2-1, with D possibly being TRBD2 (6 bases). This CDR3 reads CSARDQPGTQQFF. CDR3 bases: TGCAGTGCTAGAGATCAACCCGGGACTCAGCAGTTCTTC.